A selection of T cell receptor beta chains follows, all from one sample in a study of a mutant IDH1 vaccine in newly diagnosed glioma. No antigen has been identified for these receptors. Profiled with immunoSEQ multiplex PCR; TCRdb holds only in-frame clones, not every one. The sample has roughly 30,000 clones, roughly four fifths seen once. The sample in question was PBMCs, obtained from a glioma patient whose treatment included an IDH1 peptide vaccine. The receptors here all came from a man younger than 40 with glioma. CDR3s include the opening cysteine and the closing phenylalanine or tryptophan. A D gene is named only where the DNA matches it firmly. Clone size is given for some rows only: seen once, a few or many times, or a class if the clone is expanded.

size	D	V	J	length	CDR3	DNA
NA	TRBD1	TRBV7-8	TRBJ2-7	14	CASRTRDRGNEQYF	TGTGCCAGCAGGACTAGGGACAGGGGCAACGAGCAGTACTTC
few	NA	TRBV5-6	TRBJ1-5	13	CASSIGANQPQHF	TGTGCCAGCAGCATCGGGGCCAATCAGCCCCAGCATTTT
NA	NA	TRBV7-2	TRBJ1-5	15	CASSLGGFGNQPQHF	TGTGCCAGCAGCTTAGGGGGCTTTGGCAATCAGCCCCAGCATTTT
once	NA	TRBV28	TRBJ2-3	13	CASRALGSDTQYF	TGTGCCAGCAGAGCGCTAGGTTCCGATACGCAGTATTTT
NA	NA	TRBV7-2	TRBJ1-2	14	CASSSQRGVYGYTF	TGTGCCAGCAGCTCCCAAAGGGGCGTCTATGGCTACACCTTC
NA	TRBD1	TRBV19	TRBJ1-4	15	CASSLGQGGNEKLFF	TGTGCCAGTAGTCTTGGACAGGGGGGAAATGAAAAACTGTTTTTT
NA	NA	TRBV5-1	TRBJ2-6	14	CASSLGPGANVLTF	TGCGCCAGCAGCTTGGGACCCGGGGCCAACGTCCTGACTTTC
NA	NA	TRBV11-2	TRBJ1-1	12	CASTGRDTEAFF	TGTGCCAGCACTGGAAGGGACACTGAAGCTTTCTTT
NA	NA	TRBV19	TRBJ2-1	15	CASSITDGGYNEQFF	TGTGCCAGTAGTATTACGGACGGCGGGTACAATGAGCAGTTCTTC
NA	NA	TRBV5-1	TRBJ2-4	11	CASSLEHIQYF	TGCGCCAGCAGCTTGGAGCACATTCAGTACTTC
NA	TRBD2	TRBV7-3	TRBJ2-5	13	CASSFEAGQTQYF	TGTGCCAGCAGCTTCGAAGCGGGGCAGACCCAGTACTTC
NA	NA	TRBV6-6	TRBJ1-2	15	CASSGGRRINYGYTF	TGTGCCAGCTCTGGGGGACGGAGGATTAACTATGGCTACACCTTC
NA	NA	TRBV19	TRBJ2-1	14	CASSRVSSYNEQFF	TGTGCCAGTAGTAGGGTGAGCTCCTACAATGAGCAGTTCTTC
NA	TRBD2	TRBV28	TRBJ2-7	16	CASSLIAGGIPLEQYF	TGTGCCAGCAGTTTAATCGCGGGAGGTATTCCCCTCGAGCAGTACTTC
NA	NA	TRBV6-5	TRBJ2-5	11	CASSREETQYF	TGTGCCAGCAGCCGGGAAGAGACCCAGTACTTC
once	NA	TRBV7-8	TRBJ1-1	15	CASSLFQGLSTEAFF	TGTGCCAGCAGCTTATTTCAGGGGCTTAGCACTGAAGCTTTCTTT
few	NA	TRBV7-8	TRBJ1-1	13	CASSFREGTEAFF	TGTGCCAGCAGCTTCAGGGAGGGGACTGAAGCTTTCTTT